A selection of T cell receptor beta chains follows, all from one sample in a study of blood T cell repertoires in COVID-19. The assay was immunoSEQ multiplex PCR, and TCRdb's table has in-frame clones only and misses some. The top ten hold more than 9.5% of the sample, which has 65,000 to 75,000 clones, roughly 80% seen once. Sequenced material: peripheral blood. The receptors originated from a woman older than 75 with acute or convalescent COVID-19. The CDR3 runs from the conserved cysteine through the conserved F or W. Fields, in order: D gene, clone size, J gene, V gene, CDR3 protein, CDR3 DNA. D genes are given only for firm matches. A clone size is listed for some rows: how often the clone was seen (once, few, many), or a class if it is expanded.

TRBD1 | . | TRBJ2-1 | TRBV9 | CASSTRQGARNEQFF | TGTGCCAGCAGCACCAGACAGGGGGCGCGGAATGAGCAGTTCTTC
TRBD1 | . | TRBJ1-6 | TRBV5-6 | CASSLEQGARSPLHF | TGTGCCAGCAGCTTGGAACAGGGGGCGCGTTCACCCCTCCACTTT
TRBD1 | . | TRBJ2-1 | TRBV5-1 | CASSLFQGAYNEQFF | TGCGCCAGCAGCTTGTTCCAGGGGGCGTACAATGAGCAGTTCTTC
. | few | TRBJ2-1 | TRBV20-1 | CSASSRNEQFF | TGCAGTGCTAGTTCTCGCAATGAGCAGTTCTTC
TRBD1 | . | TRBJ1-1 | TRBV4-1 | CASSQGYRGVNTEAFF | TGCGCCAGCAGCCAAGGATACAGGGGAGTGAACACTGAAGCTTTCTTT
. | . | TRBJ1-1 | TRBV7-9 | CASSKQTNTEAFF | TGTGCCAGCAGTAAACAAACGAACACTGAAGCTTTCTTT
TRBD1 | . | TRBJ1-2 | TRBV11-2 | CASSLPRTGGGYTF | TGTGCCAGCAGTTTGCCTAGGACAGGGGGCGGCTACACCTTC
TRBD2 | . | TRBJ2-5 | TRBV6-2/TRBV6-3 | CASSPIAGRYQETQYF | TGTGCCAGCAGTCCAATAGCGGGGAGATACCAAGAGACCCAGTACTTC
. | . | TRBJ1-5 | TRBV19 | CASSIDNSNQPQHF | TGTGCCAGTAGTATAGACAATAGCAATCAGCCCCAGCATTTT
. | . | TRBJ1-2 | TRBV11-2 | CASSLQQGRGYGYTF | TGTGCCAGCAGCCTCCAACAGGGTAGAGGGTATGGCTACACCTTC
. | . | TRBJ2-3 | TRBV2 | CASTWSTSTDTQYF | TGTGCCAGCACTTGGAGTACTAGCACAGATACGCAGTATTTT
. | . | TRBJ2-7 | TRBV6-1 | CASSESIVGVVYEQYF | TGTGCCAGCAGTGAAAGTATCGTCGGGGTCGTCTACGAGCAGTACTTC
TRBD1 | . | TRBJ2-1 | TRBV11-3 | CASSRRDRERGSEQFF | TGTGCCAGCAGCCGTCGGGACAGGGAGCGTGGGAGTGAGCAGTTCTTC
. | . | TRBJ1-2 | TRBV25-1 | CASSGTSGFGGYTF | TGTGCCAGCAGTGGAACTTCCGGTTTTGGTGGCTACACCTTC
TRBD1 | . | TRBJ2-7 | TRBV28 | CASTETRDSSYEQYF | TGTGCCAGCACCGAAACCCGGGACAGCTCCTACGAGCAGTACTTC
TRBD1 | once | TRBJ1-1 | TRBV27 | CASRIQGATEAFF | TGTGCCAGCAGGATCCAGGGGGCCACTGAAGCTTTCTTT
. | . | TRBJ2-7 | TRBV6-1 | CASSEVVRGEQYF | TGTGCCAGCAGTGAAGTTGTTAGGGGAGAGCAGTACTTC
TRBD1 | . | TRBJ1-1 | TRBV5-1 | CASSISRDSTEAFF | TGCGCCAGCAGCATCTCCCGGGACAGCACTGAAGCTTTCTTT
. | . | TRBJ1-2 | TRBV5-1 | CASSLAIQNYGYTF | TGCGCCAGCAGCTTGGCCATACAGAACTATGGCTACACCTTC
. | few | TRBJ1-4 | TRBV7-8 | CASSLVTGGSEKLFF | TGTGCCAGCAGCTTAGTGACCGGGGGAAGTGAAAAACTGTTTTTT
. | few | TRBJ1-3 | TRBV18 | CASSSDINSGNTIYF | TGTGCCAGCTCATCTGACATAAACTCTGGAAACACCATATATTTT
TRBD1 | . | TRBJ1-2 | TRBV7-3 | CASSLGQGSDYGYTF | TGTGCCAGCAGCTTAGGACAGGGATCCGACTATGGCTACACCTTC
TRBD2 | . | TRBJ2-5 | TRBV7-9 | CASSSRTSFQTQYF | TGTGCCAGCAGCTCTCGGACTAGTTTTCAGACCCAGTACTTC
. | once | TRBJ1-2 | TRBV6-1 | CASSLGRPNYGYTF | TGTGCCAGCAGTTTGGGCAGACCTAACTATGGCTACACCTTC
. | . | TRBJ2-2 | TRBV11-2 | CASSLAPTGNTGELFF | TGTGCCAGCAGCTTAGCCCCGACTGGGAACACCGGGGAGCTGTTTTTT
. | . | TRBJ2-1 | TRBV19 | CASSIDLGVWNEQFF | TGTGCCAGTAGTATAGATCTCGGGGTTTGGAATGAGCAGTTCTTC
. | . | TRBJ1-1 | TRBV12-5 | CASGPLSRAFF | TGTGCTAGTGGACCCCTGTCGCGGGCTTTCTTT
. | . | TRBJ1-2 | TRBV19 | CASGGQRQNYGYTF | TGTGCCAGTGGCGGACAGCGACAGAACTATGGCTACACCTTC
TRBD1 | . | TRBJ1-3 | TRBV5-1 | CASSRGQGVSGNTIYF | TGCGCCAGCAGCAGGGGACAGGGAGTATCTGGAAACACCATATATTTT
. | . | TRBJ2-2 | TRBV7-6 | CASSLLWGRGTGELFF | TGTGCCAGCAGCTTATTATGGGGGCGCGGCACCGGGGAGCTGTTTTTT
TRBD1 | . | TRBJ2-7 | TRBV15 | CATSRDSLDRGPSYEQYF | TGTGCCACCAGCAGAGATTCCCTGGACAGGGGTCCCTCCTACGAGCAGTACTTC
. | . | TRBJ2-1 | TRBV7-2 | CASSLDRGVYNEQFF | TGTGCCAGCAGCTTAGATCGCGGGGTTTACAATGAGCAGTTCTTC
. | . | TRBJ1-6 | TRBV19 | CASTGQKNSPLHF | TGTGCCAGTACTGGACAGAAAAATTCACCCCTCCACTTT
TRBD2 | . | TRBJ2-5 | TRBV3-1/TRBV3-2 | CASSPGTSGETQYF | TGTGCCAGCAGCCCGGGGACTAGTGGGGAGACCCAGTACTTC
. | once | TRBJ1-2 | TRBV5-1 | CASSWAPGGEGYGYTF | TGCGCCAGCAGCTGGGCGCCGGGGGGCGAGGGCTATGGCTACACCTTC
. | medium-sized | TRBJ2-1 | TRBV2 | CASSWKQTNEQFF | TGTGCCAGCAGCTGGAAACAGACCAATGAGCAGTTCTTC
TRBD2 | few | TRBJ2-3 | TRBV5-1 | CASSSSGRIKTDTDTQYF | TGCGCCAGCAGCTCTAGCGGGAGAATCAAGACCGACACAGATACGCAGTATTTT
. | . | TRBJ1-1 | TRBV7-2 | CASSLRSTALMNTEAFF | TGTGCCAGCAGCTTACGGAGTACCGCCTTGATGAACACTGAAGCTTTCTTT
. | . | TRBJ2-2 | TRBV7-8 | CASSLSVAGARTGELFF | TGTGCCAGCAGCTTATCCGTTGCGGGGGCTCGGACCGGGGAGCTGTTTTTT
. | many | TRBJ1-1 | TRBV19 | CASTLERANTEAFF | TGTGCCAGTACACTCGAGAGGGCAAACACTGAAGCTTTCTTT
. | . | TRBJ1-6 | TRBV6-1 | CASSDRTYNSPLHF | TGTGCCAGCAGTGACAGGACCTATAATTCACCCCTCCACTTT
. | . | TRBJ1-2 | TRBV7-2 | CASRETWATYGYTF | TGTGCCAGCAGAGAAACTTGGGCGACGTACGGCTACACCTTC
TRBD1 | . | TRBJ1-1 | TRBV2 | CASSVRGLTEAFF | TGTGCCAGCTCGGTCAGGGGGCTCACTGAAGCTTTCTTT
TRBD2 | . | TRBJ2-5 | TRBV29-1 | CSVEGTSGETQYF | TGCAGCGTTGAAGGGACTAGCGGGGAGACCCAGTACTTC
TRBD1 | . | TRBJ1-2 | TRBV7-8 | CASSPDRILHGYTF | TGTGCCAGCAGCCCGGACAGGATTTTACATGGCTACACCTTC
. | . | TRBJ1-3 | TRBV7-9 | CASSFVREIWSGNTIYF | TGTGCCAGCAGCTTTGTTCGTGAGATTTGGTCTGGAAACACCATATATTTT
TRBD2 | . | TRBJ2-2 | TRBV5-8 | CASRLRGGGELFF | TGTGCCAGCAGATTACGGGGGGGAGGCGAGCTGTTTTTT
. | . | TRBJ2-2 | TRBV9 | CASSVVFNTGELFF | TGTGCCAGCAGCGTAGTCTTTAACACCGGGGAGCTGTTTTTT
TRBD1 | . | TRBJ2-5 | TRBV10-3 | CAIRMTGGSETQYF | TGTGCCATCAGGATGACAGGGGGCTCGGAGACCCAGTACTTC
. | . | TRBJ1-1 | TRBV4-1 | CASSQESRDTEAFF | TGCGCCAGCAGCCAAGAGAGTCGGGACACTGAAGCTTTCTTT
. | . | TRBJ1-4 | TRBV7-2 | CASSLGAEKLFF | TGTGCCAGCAGCTTAGGCGCTGAAAAACTGTTTTTT
TRBD1 | few | TRBJ1-5 | TRBV7-9 | CASSLGTGQNQPQHF | TGTGCCAGCAGCCTCGGGACAGGTCAAAATCAGCCCCAGCATTTT
. | . | TRBJ1-1 | TRBV7-9 | CASSLHTGEAFF | TGTGCCAGCAGCCTACACACGGGTGAAGCTTTCTTT
TRBD2 | . | TRBJ2-3 | TRBV6-5 | CASSYRRAGGQDTQYF | TGTGCCAGCAGTTACCGTAGAGCGGGGGGGCAGGATACGCAGTATTTT
TRBD2 | . | TRBJ2-3 | TRBV6-2/TRBV6-3 | CASSYALAGTDTQYF | TGTGCCAGCAGTTACGCGCTAGCGGGCACAGATACGCAGTATTTT